One sample yielded the 8 T cell receptor beta chains listed below, sequenced in a study of blood T cells in healthy people across ages. A sample-barcoded 5' primer and a J-beta primer mix were used in a second PCR of roughly 7 to 11 cycles. In TCRdb, the 5' RACE reads were re-called with MiXCR into one record per CDR3 protein. The sample carries fewer than 800,000 distinct CDR3 sequences, 21% recorded once. The sequenced sample was blood. These TCRs come from a man aged 65-85 years in good health.

The chain couples TRBV20-1 to TRBJ2-5; D may be TRBD2 (6 bases). TRBJ2-1 explains the end of the DNA better; the J call may be wrong. The CDR3 is 14 residues long. The germline gives CDR1 DFQATT, CDR2 SNEGSKA (reference sequence). The CDR3 DNA reads TGCAGTGCGATCGGCGGGATTGAACTTAATGAGCAGTTCTTC. Protein sequence: CSAIGGIELNEQFF.

The J gene is TRBJ1-5, the V gene TRBV18; 8 bases match TRBD1. The CDR3 loop spans 16 amino acids. Germline V lookup: CDR1 KGHSH, CDR2 LQKENI. V lost 2 bases to trimming and J lost 2 bases; unmatched junction nucleotides: 5. CDR3 sequence: CASSPFGGQGNQPQHF. The CDR3 DNA is TGTGCCAGCTCACCATTTGGGGGACAGGGCAATCAGCCCCAGCATTTT. The variable domain in full, completed from reference TRBV18 and TRBJ1-5, reads NAGVMQNPRHLVRRRGQEARLRCSPMKGHSHVYWYRQLPEEGLKFMVYLQKENIIDESGMPKERFSAEFPKEGPSILRIQQVVRGDSAAYFCASSPFGGQGNQPQHFGDGTRLSIL.

Only a few counts were recorded for this clonotype. The chain is built from TRBV29-1 and TRBJ2-5; unclear D gene. The V end was cut by 2 bases, the J end by 2 bases, with 9 bases between. CDR1 SQVTM and CDR2 ANQGSEA come from the germline V gene. This CDR3 has 13 residues. The CDR3, as DNA: TGCAGCGTTGAAAGTCAGCCGCAAGAGACCCAGTACTTC. Translation: CSVESQPQETQYF.

V and J are TRBV4-1 and TRBJ1-2, with 7 bases aligning to TRBD1. This CDR3 has 13 amino acids. Germline CDR1 is MGHRA and CDR2 is YSYEKL. Germline trimming cut 3 bases from V and 4 bases from J; bases unmatched to any gene: 2. The CDR3 is CASSQQGGYGYTF. CDR3 in DNA: TGCGCCAGCAGCCAGCAGGGGGGCTATGGCTACACCTTC.

The V call is TRBV20-1, the J call TRBJ1-1; perhaps TRBD1 as D (6 bases). This CDR3 spans 15 amino acids. The germline CDR1 and CDR2 sequences are DFQATT and SNEGSKA (reference sequence). V lost 0 bases and J 4 bases, leaving 15 bases between the germline ends. Here the CDR3 reads CSARDRRGLGTEAFF. The DNA of the CDR3 is TGCAGTGCTAGAGATCGGCGGGGGCTGGGCACTGAAGCTTTCTTT.

This chain uses TRBV28 with TRBJ2-1, with 9 bases matching TRBD2. Germline CDR1 MDHEN, CDR2 SYDVKM. The CDR3 runs to 16 residues. V dropped 1 base and J dropped 8; count of bases not matched to a gene: 9. CDR3 residues: CASSLYPTSGFDEQFF. Written as DNA, the CDR3 is TGTGCCAGCAGTTTATACCCGACTAGCGGCTTCGATGAGCAGTTCTTC.

The V gene is TRBV20-1, the J gene TRBJ2-5; no clear D. The germline gives CDR1 DFQATT, CDR2 SNEGSKA (reference sequence). The CDR3 loop spans 14 amino acids. V lost 2 bases to trimming and J lost 5 bases, with 15 bases between them. Written as DNA, the CDR3 is TGCAGTGCTAGATCCGGTACCGACCGGGAGACCCAGTACTTC. It yields the protein CSARSGTDRETQYF.

This clonotype occurred a few times. V gene TRBV20-1 combines with J gene TRBJ2-5, with TRBD2 matching over 12 bases. Germline CDR1 and CDR2: DFQATT and SNEGSKA (reference sequence). The junction had 3 bases not matched to a gene; V was cut back by 3 bases and J by 4 bases. The CDR3 has 14 residues. This chain's CDR3 is CSARSLAGGETQYF. CDR3 bases: TGCAGTGCTAGGTCACTAGCGGGAGGAGAGACCCAGTACTTC.